Listed below are T cell receptor beta chains from one sample, sequenced in a study of blood T cell repertoires in COVID-19. Clones were read by immunoSEQ multiplex PCR, and TCRdb kept only the in-frame ones, dropping some. The table records more than 95,000 clones, over 65% of them present only once. Sequencing was performed on peripheral blood. Source of these receptors: a man aged 60 to 75 with acute or convalescent COVID-19. Each CDR3 is given with its conserved first and last residue. D genes are given only for firm matches. Size is stated for part of the rows, as once, few or many counts, or as a class when the clone is expanded.

TRBJ2-7,TRBV3-1/TRBV3-2,TRBD2,NA,CASSQDSSGPYEQYF,TGTGCCAGCAGCCAAGATTCTAGCGGGCCCTACGAGCAGTACTTC
TRBJ2-5,TRBV5-4,NA,NA,CASSSTQGYQETQYF,TGTGCCAGCAGCTCTACGCAGGGGTACCAAGAGACCCAGTACTTC
TRBJ1-5,TRBV5-4,NA,once,CASSGGPWSNQPQHF,TGTGCCAGCAGCGGCGGGCCATGGAGCAATCAGCCCCAGCATTTT
TRBJ2-7,TRBV5-5,NA,NA,CASSLGVAYEQYF,TGTGCCAGCAGCTTGGGAGTGGCCTACGAGCAGTACTTC
TRBJ1-1,TRBV19,TRBD1,NA,CASRETGGRRAFF,TGTGCCAGCCGGGAAACAGGGGGCCGGAGAGCTTTCTTT
TRBJ1-4,TRBV6-1,TRBD1,NA,CASSEARTGTEKLFF,TGTGCCAGCAGTGAAGCTCGGACAGGGACTGAAAAACTGTTTTTT
TRBJ2-1,TRBV29-1,NA,NA,CSVESSWSSYNEQFF,TGCAGCGTTGAAAGTAGTTGGAGCTCCTACAATGAGCAGTTCTTC
TRBJ1-6,TRBV5-4,NA,NA,CASSAGRTLHF,TGTGCCAGCAGCGCGGGGAGGACCCTCCACTTT
TRBJ1-5,TRBV27,NA,NA,CASSLGGPLSNQPQHF,TGTGCCAGCAGTCTCGGGGGGCCCCTAAGCAATCAGCCCCAGCATTTT
TRBJ2-2,TRBV27,TRBD2,few,CASSPISGRAGELFF,TGTGCCAGCAGTCCTATTAGCGGGAGGGCCGGGGAGCTGTTTTTT
TRBJ1-2,TRBV18,NA,NA,CASSSYFDSPDGYTF,TGTGCCAGCTCATCCTATTTCGACAGTCCAGACGGCTACACCTTC
TRBJ1-6,TRBV30,NA,NA,CAWGQGYSPLHF,TGTGCCTGGGGCCAGGGGTATTCACCCCTCCACTTT
TRBJ2-1,TRBV7-9,TRBD2,NA,CASSLDPSRGVNEQFF,TGTGCCAGCAGCTTAGACCCTAGTCGGGGGGTAAATGAGCAGTTCTTC
TRBJ1-1,TRBV6-6,NA,NA,CASSYGQENTEAFF,TGTGCCAGCAGTTACGGACAAGAGAACACTGAAGCTTTCTTT
TRBJ2-1,TRBV5-6,NA,NA,CASSLRGNNEQFF,TGTGCCAGCAGCTTGCGGGGAAACAATGAGCAGTTCTTC
TRBJ1-3,TRBV15,NA,NA,CATSRDKRNTIYF,TGTGCCACCAGCAGGGACAAAAGAAACACCATATATTTT
TRBJ1-4,TRBV5-1,NA,NA,CASSAGGNEKLFF,TGCGCCAGCAGCGCGGGAGGCAATGAAAAACTGTTTTTT
TRBJ1-1,TRBV14,TRBD1,NA,CASSPHRTGGQRGEAFF,TGTGCCAGCAGTCCCCACAGGACAGGGGGCCAAAGAGGTGAAGCTTTCTTT
TRBJ1-5,TRBV5-1,NA,NA,CASSKTDTHQPQHF,TGCGCCAGCAGCAAGACAGACACCCATCAGCCCCAGCATTTT
TRBJ1-1,TRBV10-1,NA,NA,CASSDADRTEAFF,TGCGCCAGCAGTGACGCGGATCGGACTGAAGCTTTCTTT
TRBJ2-7,TRBV14,NA,NA,CASSQYSYEQYF,TGTGCCAGCAGCCAATACTCTTACGAGCAGTACTTC
TRBJ2-7,TRBV11-3,TRBD2,NA,CASSLARGGEQYF,TGTGCCAGCAGCCTAGCCCGGGGGGGCGAGCAGTACTTC
TRBJ1-4,TRBV6-5,NA,NA,CASSSQLTVNEKLFF,TGTGCCAGCAGTTCGCAATTGACAGTGAATGAAAAACTGTTTTTT
TRBJ2-1,TRBV29-1,NA,NA,CSASAAGDEQFF,TGCAGCGCCTCTGCAGCGGGCGATGAGCAGTTCTTC
TRBJ2-2,TRBV5-1,TRBD2,NA,CASSSGTSAPGELFF,TGCGCCAGCAGCTCCGGGACTAGCGCTCCCGGGGAGCTGTTTTTT
TRBJ1-2,TRBV7-8,NA,NA,CASSSYFPGGYTF,TGTGCCAGCAGCTCTTACTTCCCGGGAGGCTACACCTTC
TRBJ2-3,TRBV15,TRBD2,NA,CATSNGLAGVTDTQYF,TGTGCCACCAGCAACGGGCTAGCGGGAGTCACAGATACGCAGTATTTT
TRBJ1-5,TRBV19,NA,NA,CAISVDRNQPQHF,TGTGCCATCTCAGTAGACAGAAATCAGCCCCAGCATTTT
TRBJ1-1,TRBV10-3,TRBD1,NA,CAITVGRTGGLNTEAFF,TGTGCCATCACAGTCGGTCGGACAGGGGGACTGAACACTGAAGCTTTCTTT
TRBJ1-1,TRBV7-9,NA,NA,CASSLGYTLNTEAFF,TGTGCCAGCAGCTTAGGGTACACATTGAACACTGAAGCTTTCTTT
TRBJ2-3,TRBV24-1,NA,NA,CATSVGSAGTDTQYF,TGTGCCACCAGTGTTGGATCAGCGGGCACAGATACGCAGTATTTT
TRBJ1-1,TRBV29-1,NA,once,CSGEGNTEAFF,TGCAGTGGGGAGGGGAACACTGAAGCTTTCTTT
TRBJ1-2,TRBV5-1,TRBD1,few,CASRETGSGGYTF,TGCGCCAGCAGGGAGACAGGGTCAGGAGGCTACACCTTC
TRBJ2-1,TRBV15,NA,NA,CATKGGAYNEQFF,TGTGCCACCAAAGGGGGAGCCTACAATGAGCAGTTCTTC